This T cell receptor (beta chain) was sequenced for a study of shared clonotypes between healthy human individuals. The data were produced by immunoSEQ multiplex PCR, yet TCRdb's version contains in-frame clones alone and is incomplete. The data show about 1 million clones, 75% to 85% seen once. Findings and limits, study-wide: Clonotype sharing among donors likely depends on sequencing depth.

The CDR3 sequence is 13 residues long. CDR1 is ENHRY and CDR2 is SYGVKD in the germline V gene. J was trimmed by 6 bases and V by 6 bases; bases with no gene match: 6. In regard to this clone: As yet, its antigen is unknown.

V usage is TRBV10-3 and J usage is TRBJ1-1, with 8 bases identical to TRBD1. The source of this sequence is a young man in good health. Some clones in this sample may be carry-over from other donors' samples. Sequenced sample: memory CD4+ T cells from PBMCs. The subset denotes: CD45RA-negative fraction. The CDR3 region has the DNA TGTGCCATCAGCACAGGGGGGCGCCCTGAAGCTTTCTTT. As protein: CAISTGGRPEAFF.